Listed below are T cell receptor beta chains from one sample, sequenced in a study of T cell responses to AZD1222 COVID-19 vaccine. Assay used: immunoSEQ multiplex PCR; TCRdb lists only in-frame clones, some missing. The sample lists 130,000 to 150,000 clones; roughly 87% were seen once. The sample here was peripheral blood, taken 28 days after the second dose of the MenACWY control vaccine. These receptors all come from an adult who received the MenACWY meningococcal vaccine as a control. Each CDR3 is given with its conserved first and last residue. A D gene is named only where the DNA matches it firmly. Expanded clones get a size class; other rows say once, few or many, or leave the size out.

size	V	D	J	CDR3	DNA
.	TRBV6-5	.	TRBJ1-1	CASLNPGHGGAFF	TGTGCCAGCTTAAACCCGGGACATGGAGGAGCTTTCTTT
.	TRBV3-1/TRBV3-2	.	TRBJ1-2	CASSHPERGNGYTF	TGTGCCAGCAGCCACCCCGAGAGGGGAAACGGCTACACCTTC
few	TRBV11-2	.	TRBJ2-1	CASSLGQNNEQFF	TGTGCCAGCAGCTTAGGGCAGAACAATGAGCAGTTCTTC
.	TRBV14	.	TRBJ2-5	CASSQSLGQETQYF	TGTGCCAGCAGCCAATCTCTCGGCCAAGAGACCCAGTACTTC
.	TRBV5-6	.	TRBJ2-5	CASSLAGRRETQYF	TGTGCCAGCAGCTTGGCCGGTCGCAGGGAGACCCAGTACTTC
few	TRBV25-1	TRBD2	TRBJ2-7	CASRTSGSYEQYF	TGTGCCAGCCGGACTAGCGGGAGCTACGAGCAGTACTTC
.	TRBV6-2/TRBV6-3	.	TRBJ1-1	CASSRTGYTEAFF	TGTGCCAGCAGCCGAACAGGGTACACTGAAGCTTTCTTT
.	TRBV6-6	TRBD1	TRBJ1-2	CASSLQGNYGYTF	TGTGCCAGCAGCCTACAGGGGAACTATGGCTACACCTTC
.	TRBV2	TRBD2	TRBJ2-1	CASSDIGGSSYNEQFF	TGTGCCAGCAGTGACATCGGCGGGAGTTCGTACAATGAGCAGTTCTTC
.	TRBV4-1	TRBD2	TRBJ2-2	CASSQDRAQRGVPRELFF	TGCGCCAGCAGCCAAGATCGGGCCCAGCGGGGGGTTCCCCGGGAGCTGTTTTTT
.	TRBV4-1	.	TRBJ1-1	CASSLSGPNTEAFF	TGCGCCAGCAGCCTTTCGGGACCGAACACTGAAGCTTTCTTT
.	TRBV7-9	.	TRBJ1-2	CASSLASVYGYTF	TGTGCCAGCAGCTTAGCGTCCGTCTATGGCTACACCTTC
.	TRBV5-4	.	TRBJ1-1	CASSLANSLNTEAFF	TGTGCCAGCAGCTTGGCCAACAGTCTGAACACTGAAGCTTTCTTT
.	TRBV6-5	TRBD1	TRBJ2-7	CASRPGGFNYEQYF	TGTGCCAGCAGACCAGGGGGCTTTAACTACGAGCAGTACTTC
.	TRBV5-5	.	TRBJ1-2	CASSFDLDGYTF	TGTGCCAGCAGCTTTGACCTCGATGGCTACACCTTC
once	TRBV19	TRBD1	TRBJ1-5	CASSPSRDSNQPQHF	TGTGCCAGTAGTCCAAGCCGGGACAGTAATCAGCCCCAGCATTTT
.	TRBV24-1	.	TRBJ1-5	CATGSAVSNQPQHF	TGTGCCACCGGGTCCGCGGTTAGCAATCAGCCCCAGCATTTT
.	TRBV6-2/TRBV6-3	.	TRBJ2-7	CASSLGRNEQYF	TGTGCCAGCAGTTTGGGACGGAACGAGCAGTACTTC
.	TRBV19	.	TRBJ1-5	CASSSQQGFVQPQHF	TGTGCCAGTAGTTCCCAACAGGGATTTGTTCAGCCCCAGCATTTT
.	TRBV29-1	.	TRBJ2-1	CSVEEQPYNEQFF	TGCAGCGTTGAAGAACAACCCTACAATGAGCAGTTCTTC
.	TRBV6-2/TRBV6-3	.	TRBJ1-6	CASSYRSSYNSPLHF	TGTGCCAGCAGTTATAGGAGCTCCTATAATTCACCCCTCCACTTT
.	TRBV7-9	.	TRBJ1-2	CASSTYDSYGGGYTF	TGTGCCAGCAGTACCTATGATAGTTACGGGGGAGGCTACACCTTC
.	TRBV18	TRBD2	TRBJ2-1	CASSTAGGENEQFF	TGTGCCAGCTCTACCGCGGGAGGGGAAAATGAGCAGTTCTTC
.	TRBV29-1	TRBD1	TRBJ1-2	CSVGEDRAYGYTF	TGCAGCGTTGGGGAGGACAGGGCCTATGGCTACACCTTC
.	TRBV3-1/TRBV3-2	.	TRBJ1-6	CASSGGGWGSPLHF	TGTGCCAGCAGCGGAGGGGGGTGGGGTTCACCCCTCCACTTT
.	TRBV30	TRBD1	TRBJ2-7	CAWTWDRGHEQYF	TGTGCCTGGACCTGGGACAGGGGCCACGAGCAGTACTTC
.	TRBV5-1	.	TRBJ1-1	CASSLAVRDTEAFF	TGCGCCAGCAGCTTGGCGGTGAGGGACACTGAAGCTTTCTTT